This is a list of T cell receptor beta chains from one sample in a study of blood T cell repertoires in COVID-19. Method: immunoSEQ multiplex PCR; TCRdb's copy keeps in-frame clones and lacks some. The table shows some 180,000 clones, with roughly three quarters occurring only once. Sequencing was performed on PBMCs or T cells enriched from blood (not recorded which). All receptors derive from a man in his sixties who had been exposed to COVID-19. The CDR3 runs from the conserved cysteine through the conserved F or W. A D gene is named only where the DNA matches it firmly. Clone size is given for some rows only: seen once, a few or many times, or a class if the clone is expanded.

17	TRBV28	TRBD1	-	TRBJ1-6	CASSLPKTGGFSSPLHF	TGTGCCAGCAGTTTACCAAAGACAGGGGGGTTTAGTTCACCCCTCCACTTT
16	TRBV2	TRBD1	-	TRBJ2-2	CASSYGQGTSTGELFF	TGTGCCAGCAGCTACGGACAGGGTACGAGCACCGGGGAGCTGTTTTTT
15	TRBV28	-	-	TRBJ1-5	CASSLLGGSDQPQHF	TGTGCCAGCAGTTTACTAGGGGGATCCGATCAGCCCCAGCATTTT
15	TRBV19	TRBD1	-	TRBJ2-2	CASRTTGVDTGELFF	TGTGCCAGTAGAACAACAGGGGTGGACACCGGGGAGCTGTTTTTT
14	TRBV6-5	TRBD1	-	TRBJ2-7	CASSFRTGGGEQYF	TGTGCCAGCAGTTTTAGGACAGGGGGAGGCGAGCAGTACTTC
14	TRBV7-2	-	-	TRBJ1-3	CASSPGQRGNTIYF	TGTGCCAGCAGCCCCGGACAACGCGGAAACACCATATATTTT
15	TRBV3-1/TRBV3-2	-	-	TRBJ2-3	CASSQDPGPRGTQYF	TGTGCCAGCAGCCAAGATCCAGGGCCGCGGGGTACGCAGTATTTT
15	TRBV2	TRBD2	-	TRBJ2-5	CASSLTRLAGETQYF	TGTGCCAGCAGTCTAACCCGACTAGCGGGAGAGACCCAGTACTTC
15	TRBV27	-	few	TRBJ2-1	CASSLSGPSYNEQFF	TGTGCCAGCAGTTTGAGTGGGCCCTCCTACAATGAGCAGTTCTTC
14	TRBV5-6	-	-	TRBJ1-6	CASSLGQNNSPLHF	TGTGCCAGCAGCTTGGGACAGAATAATTCACCCCTCCACTTT
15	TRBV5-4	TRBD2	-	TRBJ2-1	CASSHGLAGENEQFF	TGTGCCAGCAGCCATGGACTAGCGGGAGAGAATGAGCAGTTCTTC
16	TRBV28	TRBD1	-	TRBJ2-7	CASRTQGARIQNEQYF	TGTGCCAGCAGGACCCAGGGGGCGCGCATCCAAAACGAGCAGTACTTC
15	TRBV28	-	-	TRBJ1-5	CASSLFGGGGQPQHF	TGTGCCAGCAGTTTATTCGGCGGGGGTGGTCAGCCCCAGCATTTT
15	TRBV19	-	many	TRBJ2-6	CASSPDRGAYNVLTF	TGTGCCAGTAGTCCTGATCGGGGGGCCTACAACGTCCTGACTTTC